The rows below give T cell receptor beta chains drawn from one sample of a study of siplizumab effects on memory and regulatory T cells. TCRdb's table, derived via immunoSEQ multiplex PCR, lists solely in-frame clones and lacks some. The table includes 60,000 to 80,000 clones, around four fifths detected once. Sequenced material: memory CD4+ T cells sorted from blood. Receptors originate from a human donor in good health. The CDR3 runs from the conserved cysteine through the conserved F or W. The D gene is left open where the match is weak. Clone size is stated in some rows and not others, as once, few, many or a class when expanded.

TRBJ2-7 NA TRBV6-4 NA CASRPASLGYEQYF TGTGCCAGCAGACCGGCGTCCCTAGGGTACGAGCAGTACTTC
TRBJ1-1 NA TRBV6-1 NA CASSERGEAFF TGTGCCAGCAGTGAAAGGGGTGAAGCTTTCTTT
TRBJ2-7 TRBD1 TRBV19 NA CASSNAGTGGNYEQYF TGTGCCAGTTCCAATGCAGGGACAGGGGGTAACTACGAGCAGTACTTC
TRBJ1-2 NA TRBV6-5 NA CASLGRYGYTF TGTGCCAGCCTGGGACGCTATGGCTACACCTTC
TRBJ1-2 NA TRBV5-1 once CASSLTGSYNGYTF TGCGCCAGCAGCTTGACAGGGTCCTATAATGGCTACACCTTC
TRBJ2-1 TRBD2 TRBV7-9 few CASSLVAGGHEQFF TGTGCCAGCAGCTTAGTAGCGGGAGGGCATGAGCAGTTCTTC
TRBJ1-1 NA TRBV6-1 NA CASTPLRGNTEAFF TGTGCCAGCACCCCCTTAAGGGGGAACACTGAAGCTTTCTTT
TRBJ1-1 NA TRBV5-4 NA CASRLDVNQWSLF TGTGCCAGCAGGTTGGACGTGAATCAGTGGTCGCTCTTT
TRBJ2-5 NA TRBV5-4 once CASSLGTTYQETQYF TGTGCCAGCAGCTTGGGGACTACGTACCAAGAGACCCAGTACTTC
TRBJ1-4 TRBD1 TRBV6-6 NA CASGVHGTGNEKLFF TGTGCCAGCGGAGTACACGGGACAGGGAATGAAAAACTGTTTTTT
TRBJ2-6 NA TRBV11-2 NA CASSSSGSGANVLTF TGTGCCAGCAGCTCTTCAGGCTCTGGGGCCAACGTCCTGACTTTC
TRBJ2-6 NA TRBV15 few CATSRSISGANVLTF TGTGCCACCAGCCGGAGTATCTCTGGGGCCAACGTCCTGACTTTC
TRBJ2-3 NA TRBV18 NA CASSIPGGTDTQYF TGTGCCAGCTCAATTCCTGGGGGCACAGATACGCAGTATTTT
TRBJ1-6 NA TRBV5-3 NA CARSLASPLHF TGTGCCAGAAGCTTGGCTTCACCCCTCCACTTT
TRBJ1-2 NA TRBV19 NA CASSTGKKAILYGYTF TGTGCCAGTAGTACGGGGAAGAAAGCGATTCTGTATGGCTACACCTTC
TRBJ2-3 NA TRBV25-1 NA CASRGTSTDTQYF TGTGCCAGCAGGGGGACTAGCACAGATACGCAGTATTTT
TRBJ1-2 NA TRBV28 NA CASSLTGASPLANYGYTF TGTGCCAGCAGTTTAACCGGGGCGTCCCCTTTAGCTAACTATGGCTACACCTTC
TRBJ2-5 TRBD2 TRBV28 NA CASSLTSGPQETQYF TGTGCCAGCAGTTTGACTAGCGGCCCCCAAGAGACCCAGTACTTC
TRBJ2-3 NA TRBV18 few CASSPIVRDTQYF TGTGCCAGCTCGCCAATTGTCAGAGATACGCAGTATTTT
TRBJ2-4 NA TRBV7-2 NA CASQRGISGNIQYF TGTGCCAGCCAGCGCGGGATCTCGGGAAACATTCAGTACTTC
TRBJ1-3 NA TRBV6-5 NA CASSYGSSGNTIYF TGTGCCAGCAGTTACGGATCCTCTGGAAACACCATATATTTT
TRBJ2-5 NA TRBV2 NA CASIVENGPQETQYF TGTGCCAGCATCGTAGAAAATGGACCTCAAGAGACCCAGTACTTC
TRBJ1-2 NA TRBV21-1 few CASSKVTGEANYGYTF TGTGCCAGCAGCAAAGTTACAGGGGAAGCTAACTATGGCTACACCTTC
TRBJ2-7 NA TRBV15 NA CATSRAGGSPTEGQYF TGTGCCACCAGCAGAGCTGGGGGCAGTCCGACTGAAGGGCAGTACTTC
TRBJ1-2 NA TRBV6-1 NA CASSDRTVYGYTF TGTGCCAGCAGTGACCGGACAGTCTATGGCTACACCTTC
TRBJ2-1 NA TRBV7-6 NA CASSRGPQSEQFF TGTGCCAGCAGCCGGGGACCCCAAAGTGAGCAGTTCTTC
TRBJ2-3 NA TRBV5-1 NA CASSLDGGADTQYF TGCGCCAGCAGCTTGGACGGGGGCGCAGATACGCAGTATTTT
TRBJ2-5 TRBD2 TRBV7-2 NA CASSLDGGRAETQYF TGTGCCAGCAGCTTAGACGGGGGGAGGGCGGAGACCCAGTACTTC
TRBJ1-2 NA TRBV6-5 NA CASRNYRDYTF TGTGCCAGCAGAAATTACAGGGACTACACCTTC
TRBJ2-3 NA TRBV11-3 once CASSNGRENTQYF TGTGCCAGCAGCAACGGCAGGGAAAATACGCAGTATTTT
TRBJ2-7 TRBD2 TRBV5-4 NA CASSLSGGRNEQYF TGTGCCAGCAGCTTGAGTGGCGGGAGGAACGAGCAGTACTTC
TRBJ2-7 NA TRBV5-1 once CASSLDGGYNSYEQYF TGCGCCAGCAGCTTGGATGGCGGCTACAACTCCTACGAGCAGTACTTC
TRBJ2-7 NA TRBV27 NA CASRATLGEQYF TGTGCCAGCAGAGCTACACTGGGCGAGCAGTACTTC
TRBJ2-7 NA TRBV11-2 NA CASSPSGYEQYF TGTGCCAGCAGCCCGTCCGGTTACGAGCAGTACTTC
TRBJ1-1 TRBD1 TRBV15 NA CATSRDPGGVGTEAFF TGTGCCACCAGCAGAGATCCAGGGGGTGTTGGAACTGAAGCTTTCTTT
TRBJ1-6 NA TRBV29-1 NA CSVRETDVKSPLHF TGCAGCGTTAGGGAGACAGATGTTAAATCACCCCTCCACTTT
TRBJ2-6 NA TRBV7-2 NA CASSLADTGANVLTF TGTGCCAGCAGCTTAGCCGACACTGGGGCCAACGTCCTGACTTTC
TRBJ2-5 TRBD2 TRBV18 few CASSPLRGSGETQYF TGTGCCAGCTCACCCTTGCGCGGGAGCGGGGAGACCCAGTACTTC
TRBJ1-2 TRBD1 TRBV4-1 NA CASSQGGQVSNYGYTF TGCGCCAGCAGCCAGGGCGGACAGGTCTCTAACTATGGCTACACCTTC
TRBJ1-1 NA TRBV7-2 NA CASSRLGGHMNTEAFF TGTGCCAGCAGCCGACTGGGAGGGCACATGAACACTGAAGCTTTCTTT
TRBJ1-1 NA TRBV5-1 NA CASSPSSGTRGTEAFF TGCGCCAGCAGCCCGAGCTCCGGGACTCGAGGGACTGAAGCTTTCTTT
TRBJ2-5 NA TRBV19 NA CASTLSGQGLETQYF TGTGCCAGTACCCTCAGCGGGCAGGGTTTGGAGACCCAGTACTTC
TRBJ2-7 NA TRBV7-2 NA CASSLVSQAGRAYEQYF TGTGCCAGCAGCTTAGTGTCTCAGGCAGGCAGAGCCTACGAGCAGTACTTC
TRBJ1-1 TRBD1 TRBV30 few CARHRGTEAFF TGTGCCCGACACAGGGGAACTGAAGCTTTCTTT
TRBJ1-5 NA TRBV4-1 NA CASSQGDNLGGQPQHF TGCGCCAGCAGCCAAGGGGATAACCTGGGGGGTCAGCCCCAGCATTTT
TRBJ2-7 TRBD1 TRBV5-1 NA CASSAGTGGRYEQYF TGCGCCAGCAGCGCCGGGACAGGGGGAAGGTACGAGCAGTACTTC
TRBJ1-6 NA TRBV7-8 few CASRAVNSPLHF TGTGCCAGCAGGGCAGTAAATTCACCCCTCCACTTT
TRBJ2-2 TRBD1 TRBV29-1 NA CSVGTGVSGELFF TGCAGCGTTGGTACAGGGGTCTCCGGGGAGCTGTTTTTT